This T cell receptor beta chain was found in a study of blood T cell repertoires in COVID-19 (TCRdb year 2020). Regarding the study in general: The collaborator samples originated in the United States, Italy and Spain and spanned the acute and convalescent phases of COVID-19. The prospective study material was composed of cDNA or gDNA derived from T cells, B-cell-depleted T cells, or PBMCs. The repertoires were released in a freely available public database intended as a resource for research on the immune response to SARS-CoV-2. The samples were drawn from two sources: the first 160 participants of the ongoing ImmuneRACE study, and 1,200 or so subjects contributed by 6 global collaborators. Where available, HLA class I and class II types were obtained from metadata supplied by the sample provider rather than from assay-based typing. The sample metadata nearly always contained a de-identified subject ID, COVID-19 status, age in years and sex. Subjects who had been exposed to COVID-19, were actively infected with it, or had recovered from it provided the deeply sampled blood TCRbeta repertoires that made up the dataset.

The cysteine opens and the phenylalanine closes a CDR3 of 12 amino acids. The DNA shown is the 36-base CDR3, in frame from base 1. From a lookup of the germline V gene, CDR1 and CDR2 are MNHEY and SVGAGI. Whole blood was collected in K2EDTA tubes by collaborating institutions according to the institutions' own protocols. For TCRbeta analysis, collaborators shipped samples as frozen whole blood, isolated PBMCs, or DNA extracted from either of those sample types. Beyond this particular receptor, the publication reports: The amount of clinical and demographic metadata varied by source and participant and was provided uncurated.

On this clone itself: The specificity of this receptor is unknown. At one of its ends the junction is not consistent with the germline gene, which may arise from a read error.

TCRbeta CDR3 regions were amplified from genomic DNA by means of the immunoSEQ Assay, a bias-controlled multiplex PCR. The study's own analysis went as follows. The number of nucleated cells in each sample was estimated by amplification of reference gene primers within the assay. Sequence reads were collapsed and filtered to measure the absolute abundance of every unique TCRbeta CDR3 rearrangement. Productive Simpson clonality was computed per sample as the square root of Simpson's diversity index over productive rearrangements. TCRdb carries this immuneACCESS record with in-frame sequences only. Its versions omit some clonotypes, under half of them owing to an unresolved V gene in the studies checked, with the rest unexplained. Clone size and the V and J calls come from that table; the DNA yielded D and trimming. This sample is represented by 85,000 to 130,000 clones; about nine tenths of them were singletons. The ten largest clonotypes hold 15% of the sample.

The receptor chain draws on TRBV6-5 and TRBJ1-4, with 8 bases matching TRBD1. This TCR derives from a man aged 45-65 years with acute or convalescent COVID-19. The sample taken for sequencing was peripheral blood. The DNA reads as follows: TGTGCCAGCGTGGGCTCCAGACAGGGGTTGGTTTTT. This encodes CASVGSRQGLVF.